One sample yielded the 18 T cell receptor beta chains listed below, sequenced in a study of CD8+ T cells in alopecia areata. Once RNA had been extracted, it was reverse transcribed into cDNA to act as the sequencing template. The data were produced by immunoSEQ multiplex PCR, yet TCRdb's version contains in-frame clones alone and is incomplete. The sample has about 150,000 clones; roughly 64% are singletons. This specimen was CD4+ T cells sorted from blood, taken at week 0. The receptors derive from a human donor with alopecia areata.

The chain is built from TRBV5-1 and TRBJ1-6; unclear D gene. V gave up 0 bases and J gave up 9 bases, with 13 bases separating them. Germline lookup yields CDR1 SGHRS and CDR2 YFSETQ. This CDR3 is 15 amino acids long. The CDR3 sequence: CASSLARTASSPLHF. The CDR3 DNA is TGCGCCAGCAGCTTGGCTAGGACCGCCAGTTCACCCCTCCACTTT. The variable domain in full, with the rest retrieved from reference TRBV5-1 and TRBJ1-6, is KAGVTQTPRYLIKTRGQQVTLSCSPISGHRSVSWYQQTPGQGLQFLFEYFSETQRNKGNFPGRFSGRQFSNSRSEMNVSTLELGDSALYLCASSLARTASSPLHFGNGTRLTVT.

This rearrangement joins TRBV4-1 to TRBJ2-7; D might be TRBD1 (6 bases). From germline, CDR1 is MGHRA and CDR2 YSYEKL. The CDR3 runs to 16 residues. The V and J ends lost 1 base and 2 bases respectively, with 15 bases between them. In DNA, the CDR3 is TGCGCCAGCAGCCAAGCATTTCAGGGGCTCGCCTACGAGCAGTACTTC. As protein: CASSQAFQGLAYEQYF.

The V call is TRBV11-2, the J call TRBJ2-3, with 9 bases fitting TRBD2. The CDR3 length is 17 residues. With V trimmed by 5 bases and J by 0 bases, 9 bases remained unmatched. Per the germline V gene, CDR1 is SGHAT and CDR2 is FQNNGV. In DNA, the CDR3 is TGTGCCAGCAGCCCTTTTCGACTAGCGGCTAGCACAGATACGCAGTATTTT. Translation gives CASSPFRLAASTDTQYF.

Comments on this clone: The same CDR3 arises from other DNA sequences in this sample as well. V is TRBV30 and J is TRBJ1-2; 7 bases fit TRBD1. CDR3 length equals 12 residues. Germline values: CDR1 GTSNPN, CDR2 SVGIG (reference sequence). V gave up 5 bases and J gave up 2 bases; unmatched junction bases: 2. In nucleotides, the CDR3 is TGTGCCTGGTCGACAGGGAACTATGGCTACACCTTC. It specifies CAWSTGNYGYTF.

The rearrangement joins TRBV30 to TRBJ2-5; the D is unclear. Trimming took 1 base from V and 5 from J, leaving 5 bases between them. The CDR3 has 11 amino acids. The germline CDR1 and CDR2 sequences are GTSNPN and SVGIG (reference sequence). The chain's CDR3 is CAWSAPETQYF. CDR3 nucleotides: TGTGCCTGGAGTGCCCCGGAGACCCAGTACTTC.

The genes are TRBV10-2 and TRBJ2-1; 10 bases line up with TRBD2. Per the germline V gene, CDR1 is WSHSY and CDR2 is SAAADI. Germline trimming cut 7 bases from V and 4 bases from J; bases unmatched to any gene: 4. There are 14 residues in the CDR3. The CDR3 region is CASTLAGAYNEQFF. The CDR3 bases are TGCGCCAGCACCCTAGCGGGGGCTTACAATGAGCAGTTCTTC.

The chain recombines TRBV4-2 with TRBJ2-2, with D possibly TRBD2 on 6 matching bases. The CDR3 contains 15 residues. Germline values: CDR1 LGHNA, CDR2 YNFKEQ. Deletions cut 1 base from V and 5 bases from J, with 11 bases between. CDR3 sequence reads: CASSQALAGTGELFF. For the CDR3, the DNA is TGTGCCAGCAGCCAAGCACTAGCTGGGACCGGGGAGCTGTTTTTT.

The chain uses TRBV29-1 and TRBJ2-3, with 10 bases that match TRBD2. Germline-derived CDR1 and CDR2 are SQVTM and ANQGSEA. The CDR3 extends over 14 amino acids. The junction had 1 base not matched to a gene; V was cut back by 3 bases and J by 1 base. In DNA form, the CDR3 reads TGCAGCGTTGATCTAGCGGGGGGCACAGATACGCAGTATTTT. Its protein product is CSVDLAGGTDTQYF.

This clone appeared a few times. The chain is built from TRBV15 and TRBJ2-5; D possibly corresponds to TRBD1 (7 bases). The V gene lost 3 bases and the J gene lost 4 bases, with 15 bases spanning the gap. The CDR3 loop spans 15 amino acids. Germline-derived CDR1 and CDR2 are LNHNV and YYDKDF (reference sequence). CDR3 DNA sequence: TGTGCCACCAGCAGCGTTAACAGGGGAGGAGAGACCCAGTACTTC. Translating it yields CATSSVNRGGETQYF.

The chain couples TRBV6-5 to TRBJ1-2, with D maybe TRBD1 (5 bases). Trimming stripped 2 bases from V and 2 bases from J, with 9 bases between. CDR3 size: 14 residues. CDR1 MNHEY and CDR2 SVGAGI come from the germline V gene. The CDR3 here is CASSYAGKNYGYTF. The CDR3 DNA sequence: TGTGCCAGCAGTTACGCAGGGAAGAACTATGGCTACACCTTC.

V usage is TRBV2 and J usage is TRBJ2-3; D gene unclear. CDR1 and CDR2 (germline): SNHLY, FYNNEI. This CDR3 is 14 amino acids long. V lost 6 bases and J lost 4, with 14 bases in between. The CDR3 here is CASRDVSGADTQYF. The CDR3 DNA sequence: TGTGCCAGCAGGGACGTATCTGGTGCAGATACGCAGTATTTT.

The genes are TRBV6-5 and TRBJ1-2, with 7 bases lining up with TRBD1. The CDR3 sequence is 13 residues long. Germline CDR1 is MNHEY and CDR2 is SVGAGI. With 2 bases clipped from V and 7 bases from J, the junction kept 4 bases outside the gene matches. The chain's CDR3 is CASSYRQGGGYTF. CDR3 nucleotide sequence: TGTGCCAGCAGTTACAGACAGGGTGGTGGCTACACCTTC.

In DNA form, the CDR3 reads TGCAGCGTCCCGAGGGGTGGAGCAACCTTGAACACTGAAGCTTTCTTT. Translation: CSVPRGGATLNTEAFF. This chain links TRBV29-1 with TRBJ1-1, with a possible D match to TRBD1 (5 bases). Per germline, CDR1 SQVTM and CDR2 ANQGSEA. The CDR3 spans 16 residues. V was clipped by 6 bases and J by 0 bases, with 20 bases between them.

The chain joins TRBV5-1 to TRBJ1-5; no reliable D call. The CDR3 extends over 15 amino acids. The germline V and J ends were trimmed by 5 bases and 0 bases, with 12 bases remaining between them. Germline V gene lookup returns CDR1 SGHRS and CDR2 YFSETQ. The CDR3 nucleotides read TGCGCCAGCAGACGGACTCCCGATAGCAATCAGCCCCAGCATTTT. Translating it yields CASRRTPDSNQPQHF.

Of note for this clone: Other DNA sequences from this sample encode an identical CDR3 as well. V and J are TRBV30 and TRBJ2-3, with TRBD2 matching over 8 bases. The V gene's germline CDR1 is GTSNPN and CDR2 SVGIG (reference sequence). Trimming took 0 bases from V and 4 from J; bases not matched to a gene: 0. The CDR3 has 13 amino acids. The DNA for the CDR3 is TGTGCCTGGAGTGTCGGGGGGGCAGATACGCAGTATTTT. Encoded protein: CAWSVGGADTQYF.

This clone occurred many times. The chain employs TRBV7-2 and TRBJ1-5; possible D gene TRBD1, 5 bases. The germline V gene encodes CDR1 SGHTA and CDR2 FQGNSA. The CDR3 length is 14 residues. Trimming pared 5 bases from V and 9 bases from J, leaving 17 bases between. The CDR3 DNA reads TGTGCCAGCAGCCCGGGGGGGGACGCCCGGCCCCAGCATTTT. As protein: CASSPGGDARPQHF.

The V call is TRBV7-3, the J call TRBJ1-1, with D unclear. Per germline, CDR1 SGHTA and CDR2 FQGTGA. V lost 2 bases and J 1 base, leaving 8 bases between the germline ends. The length of the CDR3 is 14 residues. The CDR3 sequence is CASSLGQENTEAFF. The CDR3, as DNA: TGTGCCAGCAGCTTAGGGCAGGAGAACACTGAAGCTTTCTTT.

The chain couples TRBV20-1 to TRBJ1-2; D uncertain. V lost 6 bases and J 7 bases, leaving 9 bases between the germline ends. CDR1 is DFQATT, CDR2 SNEGSKA, per germline (reference sequence). This CDR3 has 10 residues. The CDR3 spells CSATSSGYTF. CDR3 nucleotides: TGCAGTGCCACAAGTTCTGGCTACACCTTC.